The entry below describes one TCR beta chain. Its matching antigen is unknown. This sample was taken from a study of T cell responses to AZD1222 COVID-19 vaccine. Profiled with immunoSEQ multiplex PCR; TCRdb holds only in-frame clones, not every one. The sample shows 100,000 or so clones, over 80% of them seen only once. Regarding the study as a whole: Spike was spanned by vaccine-associated CD4 TCRs, with dominance at 160-218 and 743-854. There were mostly white British donors and more females than males, and clonal diversity was possibly underestimated. Targets within unmutated variant regions were reportedly found for nearly half of spike-specific TCRs.

The germline V gene encodes CDR1 KGHSH and CDR2 LQKENI. The CDR3 totals 15 residues. The V segment lost 3 bases and the J segment 3 bases; nucleotides outside the gene matches: 2. The source is an adult who received the AZD1222 COVID-19 vaccine. Sequencing used peripheral blood, obtained 28 days after the second AZD1222 dose. The chain recombines TRBV18 with TRBJ1-6; 7 bases match TRBD1. CDR3: CASSPGTDYNSPLHF. CDR3 in DNA: TGTGCCAGCTCACCCGGGACAGACTATAATTCACCCCTCCACTTT.